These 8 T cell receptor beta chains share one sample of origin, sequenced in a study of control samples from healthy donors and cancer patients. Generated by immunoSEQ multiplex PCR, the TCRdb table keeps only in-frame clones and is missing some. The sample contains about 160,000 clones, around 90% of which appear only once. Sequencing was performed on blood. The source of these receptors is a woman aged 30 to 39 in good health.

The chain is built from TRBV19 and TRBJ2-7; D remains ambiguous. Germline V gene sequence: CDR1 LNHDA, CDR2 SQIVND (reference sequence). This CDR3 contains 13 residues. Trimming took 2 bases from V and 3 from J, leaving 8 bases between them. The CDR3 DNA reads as TGTGCCAGTAGTATAAACAGTGGCTACGAGCAGTACTTC. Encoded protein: CASSINSGYEQYF.

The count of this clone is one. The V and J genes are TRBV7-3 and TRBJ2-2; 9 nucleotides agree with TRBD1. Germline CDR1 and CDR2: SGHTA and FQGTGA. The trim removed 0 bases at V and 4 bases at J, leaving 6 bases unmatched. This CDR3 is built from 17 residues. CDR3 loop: CASSLTRDREITGELFF. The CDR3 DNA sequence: TGTGCCAGCAGCTTAACAAGGGACAGGGAGATCACCGGGGAGCTGTTTTTT.

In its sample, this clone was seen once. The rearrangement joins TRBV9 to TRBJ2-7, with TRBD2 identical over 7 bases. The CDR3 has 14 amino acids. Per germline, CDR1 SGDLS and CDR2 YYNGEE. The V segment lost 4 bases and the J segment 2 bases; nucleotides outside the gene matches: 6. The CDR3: CASSLGGGTYEQYF. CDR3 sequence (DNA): TGTGCCAGCAGCCTCGGGGGAGGGACCTACGAGCAGTACTTC.

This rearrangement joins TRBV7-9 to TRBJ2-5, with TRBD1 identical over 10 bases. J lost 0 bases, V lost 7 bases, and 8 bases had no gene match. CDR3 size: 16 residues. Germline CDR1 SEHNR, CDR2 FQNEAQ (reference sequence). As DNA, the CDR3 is TGTGCCAGCACTTCGGGACAGGGGCCGTACCAAGAGACCCAGTACTTC. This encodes CASTSGQGPYQETQYF.

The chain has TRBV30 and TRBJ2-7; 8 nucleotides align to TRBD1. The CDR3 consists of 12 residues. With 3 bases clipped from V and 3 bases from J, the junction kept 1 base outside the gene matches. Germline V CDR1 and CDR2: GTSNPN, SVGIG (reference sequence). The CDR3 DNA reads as TGTGCCTGGAGGGACAGGGACTACGAGCAGTACTTC. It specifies CAWRDRDYEQYF.

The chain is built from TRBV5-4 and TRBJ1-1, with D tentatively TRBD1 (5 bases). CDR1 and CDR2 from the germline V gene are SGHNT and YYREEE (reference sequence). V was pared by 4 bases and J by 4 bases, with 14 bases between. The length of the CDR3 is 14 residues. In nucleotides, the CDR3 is TGTGCCAGCAGCCAGCAGGGTAAGGTCACTGAAGCTTTCTTT. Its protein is CASSQQGKVTEAFF. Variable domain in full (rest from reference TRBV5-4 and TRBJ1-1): ETGVTQSPTHLIKTRGQQVTLRCSSQSGHNTVSWYQQALGQGPQFIFQYYREEENGRGNFPPRFSGLQFPNYSSELNVNALELDDSALYLCASSQQGKVTEAFFGQGTRLTVV.

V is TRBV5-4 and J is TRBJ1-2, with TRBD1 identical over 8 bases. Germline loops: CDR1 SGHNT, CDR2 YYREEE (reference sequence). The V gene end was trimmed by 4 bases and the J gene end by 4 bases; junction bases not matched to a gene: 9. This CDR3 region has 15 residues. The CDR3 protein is CASSNPTGGVYGYTF. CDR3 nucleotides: TGTGCCAGCAGCAACCCAACAGGGGGGGTCTATGGCTACACCTTC.

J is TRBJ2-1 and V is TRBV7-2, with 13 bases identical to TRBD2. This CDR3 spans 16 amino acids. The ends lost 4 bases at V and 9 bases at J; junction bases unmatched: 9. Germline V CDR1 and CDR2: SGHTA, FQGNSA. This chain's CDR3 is CASSWAGTSGIGEQFF. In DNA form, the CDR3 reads TGTGCCAGCAGCTGGGCCGGGACTAGCGGGATTGGTGAGCAGTTCTTC.